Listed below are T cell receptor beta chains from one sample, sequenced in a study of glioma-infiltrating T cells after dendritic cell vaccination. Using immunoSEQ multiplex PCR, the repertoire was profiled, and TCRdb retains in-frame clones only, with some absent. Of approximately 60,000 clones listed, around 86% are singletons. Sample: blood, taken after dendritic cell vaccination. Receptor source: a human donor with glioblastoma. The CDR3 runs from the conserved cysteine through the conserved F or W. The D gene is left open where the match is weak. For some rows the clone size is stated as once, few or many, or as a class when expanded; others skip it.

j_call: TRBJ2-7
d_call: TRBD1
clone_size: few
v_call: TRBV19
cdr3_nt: TGTGCCAGCCGGGACAGGGGGCAAAACGAGCAGTACTTC
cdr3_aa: CASRDRGQNEQYF

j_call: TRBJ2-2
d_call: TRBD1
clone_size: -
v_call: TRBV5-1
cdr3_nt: TGCGCCAGCAGCTTCCTACAGGGGGCTGGAACCGGGGAGCTGTTTTTT
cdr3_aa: CASSFLQGAGTGELFF

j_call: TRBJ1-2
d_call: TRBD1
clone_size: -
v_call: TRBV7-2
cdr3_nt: TGTGCCAGCAGCCGAAGCCGACAGGGGGCGTTGGACTATGGCTACACCTTC
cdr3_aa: CASSRSRQGALDYGYTF

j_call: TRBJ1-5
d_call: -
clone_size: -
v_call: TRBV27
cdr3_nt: TGTGCCAGCAGTTTGCGGCGTAGCAATCAGCCCCAGCATTTT
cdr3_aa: CASSLRRSNQPQHF

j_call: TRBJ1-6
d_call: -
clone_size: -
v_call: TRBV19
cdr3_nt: TGTGCCAGTAGTATCGTGGGTCCATCGGGTTATCCACCCCTCCACTTT
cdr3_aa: CASSIVGPSGYPPLHF

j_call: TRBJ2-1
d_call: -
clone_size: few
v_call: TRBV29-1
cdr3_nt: TGCAGCGTCCTCACAGGGAGCTCCTACAATGAGCAGTTCTTC
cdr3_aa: CSVLTGSSYNEQFF

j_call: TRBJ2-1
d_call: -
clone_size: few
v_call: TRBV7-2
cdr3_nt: TGTGCCAGCAGCCGGGCAGGGGCCTATGAGCAGTTCTTC
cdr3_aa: CASSRAGAYEQFF

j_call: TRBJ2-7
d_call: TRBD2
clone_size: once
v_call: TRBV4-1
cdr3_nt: TGCGCCAGCAGCCCCCGGACTAGCGGGGTCTACGAGCAGTACTTC
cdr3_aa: CASSPRTSGVYEQYF

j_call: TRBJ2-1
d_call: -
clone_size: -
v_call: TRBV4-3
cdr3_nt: TGCGCCAGCAGCCGAAGAAAGGAGATAGCCAACAATGAGCAGTTCTTC
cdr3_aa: CASSRRKEIANNEQFF

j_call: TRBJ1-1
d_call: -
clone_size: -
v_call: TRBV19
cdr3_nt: TGTGCCAGTAGGGGGGCAGTTGGTGAAGCTTTCTTT
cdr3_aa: CASRGAVGEAFF

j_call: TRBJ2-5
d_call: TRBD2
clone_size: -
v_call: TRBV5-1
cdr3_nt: TGCGCCAGCAGCTCGGGACTAGCGGGTCAAGAGACCCAGTACTTC
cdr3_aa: CASSSGLAGQETQYF

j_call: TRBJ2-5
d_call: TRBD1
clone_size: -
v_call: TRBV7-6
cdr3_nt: TGTGCCAGCAGCACGACAGGGGAAAGAAAGACCCAGTACTTC
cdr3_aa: CASSTTGERKTQYF

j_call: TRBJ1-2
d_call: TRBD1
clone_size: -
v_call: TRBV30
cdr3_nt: TGTGCCTGGAGTCCCGGACAGGCGCCCTATGGCTACACCTTC
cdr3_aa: CAWSPGQAPYGYTF

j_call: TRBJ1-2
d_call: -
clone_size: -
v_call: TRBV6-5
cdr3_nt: TGTGCCAGCAGTTACGATGGTTCAGGGGACTATGGCTACACCTTC
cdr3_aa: CASSYDGSGDYGYTF

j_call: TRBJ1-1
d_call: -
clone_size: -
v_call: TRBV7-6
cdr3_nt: TGTGCCAGCAGCTTAACGGGTCTAGTGGGGGGAGGAACTGAAGCTTTCTTT
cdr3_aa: CASSLTGLVGGGTEAFF

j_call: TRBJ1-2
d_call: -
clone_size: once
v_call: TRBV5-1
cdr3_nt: TGCGCCAGCAGCGTTTTGAGGCGGGGAGAGGATGGCTACACCTTC
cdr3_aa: CASSVLRRGEDGYTF

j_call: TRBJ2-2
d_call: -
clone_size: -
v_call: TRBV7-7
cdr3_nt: TGTGCCAGCAGCTTAGGTCAACAAAGCGGGGAGCTGTTTTTT
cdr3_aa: CASSLGQQSGELFF

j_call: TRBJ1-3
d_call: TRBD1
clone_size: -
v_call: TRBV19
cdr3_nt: TGTGCCAGTACCCAGGGGGCGCGAGGAAACACCATATATTTT
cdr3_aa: CASTQGARGNTIYF

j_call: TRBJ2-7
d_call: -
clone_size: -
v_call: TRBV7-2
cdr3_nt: TGTGCCAGCAGCTTAGGACAGGTCGAGCAGTACTTC
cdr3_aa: CASSLGQVEQYF

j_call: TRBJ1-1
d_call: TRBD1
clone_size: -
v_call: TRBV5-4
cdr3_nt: TGTGCCAACAGCAGAACTCCGGGACAGATGAACACTGAAGCTTTCTTT
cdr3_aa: CANSRTPGQMNTEAFF

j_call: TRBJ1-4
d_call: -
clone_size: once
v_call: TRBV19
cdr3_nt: TGTGCCAGTAGTATATCACACACCTCAACTAATGAAAAACTGTTTTTT
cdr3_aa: CASSISHTSTNEKLFF

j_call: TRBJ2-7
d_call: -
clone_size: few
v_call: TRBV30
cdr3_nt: TGTGCCTGGAGTCGGACAGTGGTTACGATCCACGAGCAGTACTTC
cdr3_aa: CAWSRTVVTIHEQYF

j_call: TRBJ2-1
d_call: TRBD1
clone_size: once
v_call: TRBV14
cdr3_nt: TGTGCCAGCAGCCAAGAAAGGACAGGGGGCGCCACGGTAAAGCAGTTCTTC
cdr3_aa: CASSQERTGGATVKQFF

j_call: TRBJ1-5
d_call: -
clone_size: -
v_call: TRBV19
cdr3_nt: TGTGCCAGTACCTTAACACAGGGAAGCAATCAGCCCCAGCATTTT
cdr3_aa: CASTLTQGSNQPQHF